The next 4 T cell receptor beta chains were all read from a single sample in a study of blood T cell repertoires in COVID-19. Assay used: immunoSEQ multiplex PCR; TCRdb lists only in-frame clones, some missing. The data hold approximately 180,000 clones, with 80% to 95% observed a single time. Material: peripheral blood. The source is a man aged 50-60 years with acute or convalescent COVID-19.

This clone was recorded once. This chain joins TRBV10-3 and TRBJ2-7; TRBD1 matches 8 bases. The CDR3 sequence is 15 residues long. With V trimmed by 3 bases and J by 2 bases, 6 bases remained unmatched. The germline CDR1 and CDR2 sequences are ENHRY and SYGVKD. The CDR3 reads CAISEADRVPYEQYF. In nucleotides, the CDR3 is TGTGCCATCAGTGAAGCGGACAGGGTCCCCTACGAGCAGTACTTC.

The chain joins TRBV7-3 to TRBJ2-2; 7 bases are shared with TRBD2. V shed 5 bases and J 5 bases; nucleotides not matched to a gene: 14. This CDR3 has 17 amino acids. Germline CDR1 and CDR2: SGHTA and FQGTGA. Written as DNA, the CDR3 is TGTGCCAGCAGCCTCCTCGGGCTAGCGGCAGATACCGGGGAGCTGTTTTTT. This translates into CASSLLGLAADTGELFF.

The rearrangement joins TRBV28 to TRBJ1-5; TRBD1 might be the D (6 bases). There are 15 residues in the CDR3. Germline-derived CDR1 and CDR2 are MDHEN and SYDVKM. V dropped 6 bases and J dropped 9 bases, with 21 bases sitting between them. CDR3 DNA: TGTGCCAGCAGCCTTGAGACACAGGGTGCAGGGCCCCAGCATTTT. This codes for CASSLETQGAGPQHF.

The CDR3: CASGRGTSGMNEQFF. CDR3 nucleotide sequence: TGTGCTAGTGGCCGTGGGACTAGCGGGATGAATGAGCAGTTCTTC. The chain couples TRBV12-5 to TRBJ2-1; TRBD2 matches at 13 bases. V gave up 6 bases and J gave up 7 bases; unmatched junction bases: 6. The CDR3 consists of 15 residues. From germline, CDR1 is LGHNT and CDR2 FRNRAP.